Given below is one T cell receptor (beta chain) in context. Researchers prepared the TCRbeta library using unique molecular identifiers, the study reports. TCRdb ran MiXCR on the PCR reads and lists one entry per CDR3 protein. Of just over 950,000 distinct CDR3 sequences listed, less than 30% were seen once; the top ten hold 28%. This entry comes from a study of T-cell reconstitution after alpha-beta-depleted transplantation in children. Germline V gene data show CDR1 as SGDLS and CDR2 as YYNGEE. V was pared by 2 bases and J by 0 bases, with 4 bases of the junction left unmatched. This CDR3 region has 16 residues.

This chain connects TRBV9 to TRBJ2-3; 9 bases match TRBD2. This TCR was recovered from a boy younger than two who had a stem cell transplant for SCID, so the T cells may come from the graft donor. Specimen: PBMCs, mostly from graft donor cells, collected 360 days after TCRalphabeta/CD19-depleted stem cell transplant. The CDR3 sequence is CASSVIAGASTDTQYF. CDR3 nucleotides: TGTGCCAGCAGCGTGATAGCGGGGGCCAGCACAGATACGCAGTATTTT.